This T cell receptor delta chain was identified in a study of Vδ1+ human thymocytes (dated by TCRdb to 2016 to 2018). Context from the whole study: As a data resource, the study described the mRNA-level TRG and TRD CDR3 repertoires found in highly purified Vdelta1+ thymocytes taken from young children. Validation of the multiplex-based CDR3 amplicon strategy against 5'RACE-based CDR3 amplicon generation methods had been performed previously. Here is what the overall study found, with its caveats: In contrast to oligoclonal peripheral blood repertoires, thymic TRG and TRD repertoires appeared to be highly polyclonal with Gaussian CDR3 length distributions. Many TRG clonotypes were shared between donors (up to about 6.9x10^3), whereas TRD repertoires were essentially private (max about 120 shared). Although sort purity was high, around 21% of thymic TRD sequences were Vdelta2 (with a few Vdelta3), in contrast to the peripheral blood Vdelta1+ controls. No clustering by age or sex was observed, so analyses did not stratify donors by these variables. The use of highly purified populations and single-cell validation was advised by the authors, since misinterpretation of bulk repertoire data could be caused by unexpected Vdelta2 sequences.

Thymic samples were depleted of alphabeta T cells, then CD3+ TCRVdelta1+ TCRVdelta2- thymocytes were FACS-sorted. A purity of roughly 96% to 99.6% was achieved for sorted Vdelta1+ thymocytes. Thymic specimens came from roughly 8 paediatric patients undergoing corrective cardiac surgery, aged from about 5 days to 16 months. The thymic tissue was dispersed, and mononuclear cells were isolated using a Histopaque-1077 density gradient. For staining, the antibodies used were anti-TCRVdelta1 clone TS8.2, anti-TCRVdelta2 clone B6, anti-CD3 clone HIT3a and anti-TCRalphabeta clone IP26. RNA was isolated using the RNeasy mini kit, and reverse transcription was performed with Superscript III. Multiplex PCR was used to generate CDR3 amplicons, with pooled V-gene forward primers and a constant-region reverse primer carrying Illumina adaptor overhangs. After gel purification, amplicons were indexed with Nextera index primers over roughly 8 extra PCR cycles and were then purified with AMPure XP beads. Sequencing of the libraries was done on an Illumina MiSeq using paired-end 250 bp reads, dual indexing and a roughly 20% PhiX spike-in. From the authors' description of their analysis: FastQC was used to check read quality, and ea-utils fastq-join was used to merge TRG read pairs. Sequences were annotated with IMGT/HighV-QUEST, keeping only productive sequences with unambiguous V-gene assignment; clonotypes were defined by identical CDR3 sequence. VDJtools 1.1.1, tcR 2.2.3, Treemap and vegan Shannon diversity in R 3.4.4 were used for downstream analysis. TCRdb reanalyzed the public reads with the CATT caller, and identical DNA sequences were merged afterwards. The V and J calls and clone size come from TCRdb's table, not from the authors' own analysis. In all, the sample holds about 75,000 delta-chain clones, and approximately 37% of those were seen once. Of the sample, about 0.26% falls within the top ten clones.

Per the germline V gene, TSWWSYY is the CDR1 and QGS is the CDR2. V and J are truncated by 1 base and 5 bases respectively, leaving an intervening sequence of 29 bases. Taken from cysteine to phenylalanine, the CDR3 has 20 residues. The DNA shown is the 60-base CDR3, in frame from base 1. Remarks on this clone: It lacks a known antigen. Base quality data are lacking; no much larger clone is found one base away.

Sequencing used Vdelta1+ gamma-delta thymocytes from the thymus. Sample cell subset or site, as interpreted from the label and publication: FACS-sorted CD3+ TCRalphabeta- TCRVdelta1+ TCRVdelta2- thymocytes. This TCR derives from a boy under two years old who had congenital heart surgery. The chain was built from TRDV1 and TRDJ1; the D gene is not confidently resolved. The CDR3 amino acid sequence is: CALGEPRVPNQTFYCDKLIF. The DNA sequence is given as TGTGCTCTTGGGGAACCAAGAGTACCAAACCAAACTTTTTACTGTGATAAACTCATCTTT.